The T cell receptor beta chain under discussion was sequenced for a study of shared clonotypes between healthy human individuals. Unsorted PBMC DNA was sequenced on ten immunoSEQ deep assay plates. The data were produced by immunoSEQ multiplex PCR, yet TCRdb's version contains in-frame clones alone and is incomplete. The data hold a few hundred thousand clones, with just over 75% observed a single time. V was trimmed by 4 bases and J by 2 bases, leaving 15 bases between them. Germline-derived CDR1 and CDR2 are SGHTA and FQGTGA. The CDR3 spans 15 residues. The sequence was collected from a woman aged 40 to 49 in good health. Some clones in this sample may be carry-over from other donors' samples. The V gene is TRBV7-3, the J gene TRBJ2-7; D is tentatively TRBD1 or TRBD2 (5 bases each). Source material: PBMCs. DNA of the CDR3: TGTGCCAGCAGCTCGGGACCCGGGACGGCCTACGAGCAGTACTTC. This translates into CASSSGPGTAYEQYF.